The clone carrying this TCR beta chain was detected once. Its target is unknown. Generated by immunoSEQ multiplex PCR, the TCRdb table keeps only in-frame clones and is missing some. The sample lists around 60,000 clones, roughly 80% occurring once. The source of the sample is a study of vaccination effects on CD4 cells after COVID-19. Having been cultured for approximately ten days, the cells underwent CD4+ T cell isolation. Trimming removed 3 bases from V and 8 bases from J; junction bases left unmatched: 12. In germline, CDR1 is LGHNA, CDR2 YSLEER. The CDR3 length is 16 residues. This TCR was recovered from a human donor who received a COVID-19 vaccine. The rearrangement joins TRBV4-3 to TRBJ1-4, with 7 bases fitting TRBD1. This sample comprised CD4+ T cells from PBMCs cultured without peptide, obtained before COVID-19 vaccination. CDR3 loop: CASSQAQSGGGEKLFF. The CDR3 nucleotides are TGCGCCAGCAGCCAGGCACAATCAGGGGGTGGAGAAAAACTGTTTTTT.